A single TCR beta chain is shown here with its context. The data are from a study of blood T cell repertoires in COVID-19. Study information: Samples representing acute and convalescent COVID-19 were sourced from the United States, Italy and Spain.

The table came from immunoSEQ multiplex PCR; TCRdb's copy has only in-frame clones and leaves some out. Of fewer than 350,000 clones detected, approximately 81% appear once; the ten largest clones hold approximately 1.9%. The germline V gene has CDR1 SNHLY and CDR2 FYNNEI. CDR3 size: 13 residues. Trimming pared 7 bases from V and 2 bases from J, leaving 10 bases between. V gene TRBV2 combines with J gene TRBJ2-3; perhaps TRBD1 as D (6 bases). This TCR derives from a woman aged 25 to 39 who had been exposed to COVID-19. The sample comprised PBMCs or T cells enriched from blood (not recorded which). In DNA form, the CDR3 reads TGTGCCAGCACGCGACAGGTCACAGATACGCAGTATTTT. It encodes CASTRQVTDTQYF.